This passage covers 13 T cell receptor beta chains from one sample sequenced in a study of cytomegalovirus exposure and HLA in healthy donors. The PCR was carried out with 60 Vbeta primers and 13 Jbeta primers. Some clones are missing from TCRdb's copy, which holds only in-frame ones; the method was immunoSEQ multiplex PCR. The profile covers 110,000 or so clones, with just under 80% appearing a single time and around 1.3% taken by the ten largest. The specimen sequenced was PBMCs. The origin of the receptors is a man aged 25-45 years in good health and CMV-seronegative.

The J gene is TRBJ2-7, the V gene TRBV19, with TRBD1 matching over 12 bases. The germline CDR1 and CDR2 sequences are LNHDA and SQIVND (reference sequence). The V segment lost 1 base and the J segment 5 bases; nucleotides outside the gene matches: 3. This CDR3 spans 15 amino acids. CDR3 sequence: CASSIAGTGGHEQYF. The CDR3 DNA sequence: TGTGCCAGTAGTATAGCCGGGACAGGGGGCCACGAGCAGTACTTC. Full variable domain (rest looked up from reference TRBV19 and TRBJ2-7): DGGITQSPKYLFRKEGQNVTLSCEQNLNHDAMYWYRQDPGQGLRLIYYSQIVNDFQKGDIAEGYSVSREKKESFPLTVTSAQKNPTAFYLCASSIAGTGGHEQYFGPGTRLTVT.

V usage is TRBV7-9 and J usage is TRBJ2-7; tentative D call: TRBD2 (6 bases). Germline CDR1 and CDR2: SEHNR and FQNEAQ (reference sequence). There are 16 residues in the CDR3. V was trimmed by 0 bases and J by 4 bases, leaving 16 bases between them. The CDR3 nucleotides read TGTGCCAGCAGCTTAGCACTGGGAGGAGACGTGTACGAGCAGTACTTC. Its protein is CASSLALGGDVYEQYF.

This clone has more than one count but fewer than ten. The chain is built from TRBV27 and TRBJ2-1; 7 bases are shared with TRBD2. In germline, CDR1 is MNHEY, CDR2 SMNVEV (reference sequence). The CDR3 is 16 amino acids. The J segment lost 9 bases and the V segment lost 2 bases, leaving 13 bases of the junction unmatched. Here the CDR3 reads CASSLRAGVTTGEQFF. The CDR3 DNA follows: TGTGCCAGCAGTTTAAGGGCGGGGGTAACGACGGGTGAGCAGTTCTTC.

This clone came up once. V is TRBV14 and J is TRBJ1-1, with 7 bases that match TRBD1. V was clipped by 4 bases and J by 7 bases; unmatched bases: 6. The CDR3 consists of 13 residues. CDR1 SGHDN and CDR2 FVKESK come from the germline V gene. The CDR3: CASSRMTGREAFF. In nucleotides, the CDR3 is TGTGCCAGCAGCCGAATGACAGGGCGTGAAGCTTTCTTT.

This chain connects TRBV11-3 to TRBJ2-1; D perhaps matches TRBD2 (6 bases). Trimming left V 0 bases short and J 2 bases short, with 8 bases between. There are 15 residues in the CDR3. The germline V gene has CDR1 SGHNT and CDR2 YENEEA. DNA of the CDR3: TGTGCCAGCAGCTTAGAGGCGGGGACCTACAATGAGCAGTTCTTC. Translation gives CASSLEAGTYNEQFF.

The chain uses TRBV27 and TRBJ2-5, with 13 bases identical to TRBD2. The CDR3 totals 14 residues. CDR1 is MNHEY and CDR2 is SMNVEV in the germline V gene (reference sequence). V shed 6 bases, J shed 6 bases, and the junction held 4 bases outside the gene matches. The CDR3 is CASSGLAGEKTQYF. The CDR3 region has the DNA TGTGCCAGCAGCGGACTAGCGGGAGAAAAGACCCAGTACTTC.

The chain has TRBV4-1 and TRBJ2-3; TRBD1 matches at 9 bases. J gave up 2 bases and V 6 bases, and 3 bases lay outside the gene matches. The CDR3 contains 14 residues. From germline, CDR1 is MGHRA and CDR2 YSYEKL. The CDR3 protein is CASRDRGPTDTQYF. The CDR3 region has the DNA TGCGCCAGCAGGGACAGGGGTCCCACAGATACGCAGTATTTT.

The chain links TRBV27 to TRBJ1-3; perhaps TRBD1 as D (6 bases). This CDR3 spans 15 amino acids. Germline V gene sequence: CDR1 MNHEY, CDR2 SMNVEV (reference sequence). Between the trimmed V and J ends, which lost 2 bases and 0 bases, there was a span of 8 bases. CDR3 sequence reads: CASSLGTSSGNTIYF. CDR3 DNA: TGTGCCAGCAGTTTAGGGACAAGCTCTGGAAACACCATATATTTT.

The V and J genes are TRBV4-3 and TRBJ2-3, with 7 bases identical to TRBD2. CDR1 LGHNA and CDR2 YSLEER come from the germline V gene. V shed 0 bases, J shed 2 bases, and the junction held 8 bases outside the gene matches. The CDR3 contains 17 residues. This CDR3 reads CASSQDLWEGLTDTQYF. The CDR3 region has the DNA TGCGCCAGCAGCCAAGATTTGTGGGAGGGACTCACAGATACGCAGTATTTT.

This chain uses TRBV2 with TRBJ2-3, with 8 bases fitting TRBD2. The CDR3 length is 15 residues. The ends lost 4 bases at V and 6 bases at J; junction bases unmatched: 9. CDR1 SNHLY and CDR2 FYNNEI come from the germline V gene. CDR3 sequence reads: CASSAFRGGADTQYF. The CDR3 coding sequence is TGTGCCAGCAGTGCCTTTCGGGGGGGCGCGGATACGCAGTATTTT.

There are a few counts of this clone. The chain couples TRBV5-4 to TRBJ2-3, with TRBD1 as a possible D gene (6 bases). The germline V gene has CDR1 SGHNT and CDR2 YYREEE (reference sequence). This CDR3 contains 15 residues. The V and J ends lost 5 bases and 1 base respectively, with 14 bases between them. The CDR3 is CASRTNRAGTDTQYF. The CDR3 nucleotides are TGTGCCAGCAGGACGAACAGGGCTGGCACAGATACGCAGTATTTT.

The chain carries TRBV19 and TRBJ1-2, with D possibly being TRBD1 (5 bases). The V end lost 6 bases, the J end lost 5 bases, and 19 bases lay between the germline ends. CDR1 LNHDA and CDR2 SQIVND come from the germline V gene (reference sequence). The CDR3 is made up of 15 amino acids. The CDR3 here is CASSPTPRDKYGYTF. The CDR3 nucleotides read TGTGCCAGTAGCCCAACCCCCAGGGATAAATATGGCTACACCTTC. Complete variable domain (other parts from reference TRBV19 and TRBJ1-2): DGGITQSPKYLFRKEGQNVTLSCEQNLNHDAMYWYRQDPGQGLRLIYYSQIVNDFQKGDIAEGYSVSREKKESFPLTVTSAQKNPTAFYLCASSPTPRDKYGYTFGSGTRLTVV.

This clone was seen only once. This same CDR3 is encoded by further DNA sequences in the sample. This sequence joins TRBV9 and TRBJ1-2, with D perhaps TRBD1 (5 bases). The CDR3 runs to 14 residues. V was clipped by 0 bases and J by 5 bases, with 11 bases between them. Germline V CDR1 and CDR2: SGDLS, YYNGEE. DNA for the CDR3: TGTGCCAGCAGCGTAGGGCAGGGCCCTTATGGCTACACCTTC. It encodes CASSVGQGPYGYTF.